Listed here are 14 T cell receptor beta chains from one sample, sequenced in a study of OX40 agonist ivuxolimab in advanced cancers. Libraries were prepared by immunoSEQ multiplex PCR; TCRdb keeps only in-frame clonotypes and omits some of them. The sample carries 65,000 to 70,000 clones, about nine tenths recorded once. The sample consisted of CD4+ or CD8+ T cells sorted from blood, taken in a trial of the OX40 agonist ivuxolimab. Receptor source: an adult with an advanced solid tumor such as melanoma, head and neck, liver or kidney cancer.

A single count supports this clone. The gene calls are TRBV18 and TRBJ1-4; no reliable D call. CDR3 length: 16 amino acids. CDR1 is KGHSH and CDR2 is LQKENI in the germline V gene. Trimming removed 3 bases at V and 0 bases at J, with 11 bases between. CDR3 residues: CASSPQGPTTNEKLFF. The CDR3 DNA follows: TGTGCCAGCTCACCCCAAGGGCCCACAACTAATGAAAAACTGTTTTTT.

The sample holds a few counts of this clone. The chain recombines TRBV9 with TRBJ1-6; 7 bases align to TRBD1. This CDR3 spans 15 amino acids. Germline trimming cut 1 base from V and 8 bases from J; bases unmatched to any gene: 6. The germline V gene has CDR1 SGDLS and CDR2 YYNGEE. The CDR3 loop reads CASSVQGVGDSPLHF. The CDR3 DNA sequence: TGTGCCAGCAGCGTACAGGGGGTGGGTGATTCACCCCTCCACTTT.

J is TRBJ2-6 and V is TRBV5-4; TRBD1 aligns across 7 bases. Trimming removed 0 bases from V and 2 bases from J; junction bases left unmatched: 5. This CDR3 has 17 amino acids. The V gene's germline CDR1 is SGHNT and CDR2 YYREEE (reference sequence). The CDR3 reads CASSLGQGQAGANVLTF. For the CDR3, the DNA is TGTGCCAGCAGCTTGGGACAGGGACAAGCTGGGGCCAACGTCCTGACTTTC.

The chain is built from TRBV4-3 and TRBJ1-1; D remains unclear. This CDR3 contains 13 residues. Germline V gene sequence: CDR1 LGHNA, CDR2 YSLEER. V was clipped by 6 bases and J by 1 base, with 9 bases between them. CDR3 bases: TGCGCCAGCAGTGACTGGGGGAACACTGAAGCTTTCTTT. It translates to CASSDWGNTEAFF.

This chain links TRBV30 with TRBJ2-2; TRBD1 might be the D (6 bases). The CDR3 has 15 amino acids. V lost 1 base to trimming and J lost 7 bases, with 16 bases between them. Germline V gene sequence: CDR1 GTSNPN, CDR2 SVGIG (reference sequence). CDR3 in amino acids: CAWSGPAQGLGELFF. DNA of the CDR3: TGTGCCTGGAGTGGCCCGGCACAGGGCCTCGGGGAGCTGTTTTTT.

V and J are TRBV14 and TRBJ2-6, with D perhaps matching TRBD2 (6 bases). Germline V gives CDR1 SGHDN, CDR2 FVKESK. V was cut by 4 bases and J by 0 bases, with 22 bases left in between. CDR3 length equals 20 residues. This CDR3 is CASSRPKFRDLSSGANVLTF. The CDR3 DNA reads TGTGCCAGCAGCCGCCCAAAGTTCCGGGACTTAAGCTCTGGGGCCAACGTCCTGACTTTC.

The rearrangement links TRBV18 to TRBJ2-7, with 9 bases lining up with TRBD1. Germline V gene data show CDR1 as KGHSH and CDR2 as LQKENI. The CDR3 totals 15 residues. J lost 3 bases, V lost 1 base, and 4 bases had no gene match. CDR3 bases: TGTGCCAGCTCACCACTGATGGGACAGGGCTACGAGCAGTACTTC. Translation: CASSPLMGQGYEQYF.

The rearrangement uses TRBV6-1 and TRBJ2-7; D ambiguous. Germline V gives CDR1 MNHNS, CDR2 SASEGT. This CDR3 region has 11 residues. V was shortened by 2 bases and J by 6 bases, with 5 bases between the two germline ends. The CDR3 reads CASSEIREQYF. DNA for the CDR3: TGTGCCAGCAGTGAAATCCGCGAGCAGTACTTC.

This chain links TRBV7-2 with TRBJ1-1; unclear D gene. Germline V gene lookup returns CDR1 SGHTA and CDR2 FQGNSA. V was clipped by 1 base and J by 2 bases, with 11 bases between them. This CDR3 is 15 amino acids long. DNA for the CDR3: TGTGCCAGCAGCTTAGATGGTAAGATAAACACTGAAGCTTTCTTT. Translating gives CASSLDGKINTEAFF.

The chain joins TRBV2 to TRBJ1-2; TRBD1 agrees at 10 bases. V shed 8 bases, J shed 6 bases, and the junction held 15 bases outside the gene matches. CDR3 size: 16 residues. Germline CDR1 is SNHLY and CDR2 is FYNNEI. DNA of the CDR3: TGTGCCAGCTCGCCGGGACAGGGGCCAAGGACGGATGGCTACACCTTC. Protein product: CASSPGQGPRTDGYTF.

The CDR3 DNA is TGTGCCAGCAGTTTATCGCGGGGGGGCGCGGGTAATGAGCAGTTCTTC. This translates into CASSLSRGGAGNEQFF. The chain recombines TRBV27 with TRBJ2-1; 9 nucleotides agree with TRBD2. Germline CDR1 is MNHEY and CDR2 is SMNVEV (reference sequence). The CDR3 extends over 16 amino acids. Trimming at V came to 0 bases and at J to 7 bases, leaving 7 bases not matched to a gene.

This chain connects TRBV7-9 to TRBJ1-4, with D unresolved. CDR3 length: 15 residues. Trimming shortened V by 0 bases and J by 5 bases, and 10 bases separated the two germline ends. Germline values: CDR1 SEHNR, CDR2 FQNEAQ (reference sequence). CDR3 region: CASSLAPPPNEKLFF. The CDR3 nucleotides read TGTGCCAGCAGCTTAGCCCCCCCGCCAAATGAAAAACTGTTTTTT.

This chain uses TRBV18 with TRBJ1-5, with 7 bases fitting TRBD1. The V gene end was trimmed by 3 bases and the J gene end by 12 bases; junction bases not matched to a gene: 8. CDR1 and CDR2 (germline): KGHSH, LQKENI. CDR3 length: 13 residues. DNA of the CDR3: TGTGCCAGCTCACCCCCCGACAGGGCGGACCAGCATTTT. Encoded protein: CASSPPDRADQHF.

This sequence joins TRBV7-9 and TRBJ1-2, with D tentatively TRBD1 (5 bases). Trimming stripped 5 bases from V and 7 bases from J, with 20 bases between. The CDR3 totals 15 residues. The germline V gene encodes CDR1 SEHNR and CDR2 FQNEAQ (reference sequence). The CDR3 bases are TGTGCCAGCAGCCCTGTGATCGGGGGTGCTCGTGGCTACACCTTC. Translation: CASSPVIGGARGYTF.